The present entry profiles one T cell receptor beta chain with its context. Original analysis: Reference gene primer amplification yielded estimated nucleated cell counts. Data came from immunoSEQ multiplex PCR; TCRdb stores just in-frame clones and leaves some out. The D gene and trimming were derived from the DNA, and the V and J assignments and clone size from that table. This sample has about 270,000 clones, with 86% found just once. The CDR3 sequence is 15 residues long. V lost 3 bases to trimming and J lost 0 bases; unmatched junction nucleotides: 3. The data were taken from a study of blood T cell repertoires in COVID-19.

The sequencing sample was made of peripheral blood. This sequence joins TRBV23-1 and TRBJ1-1; 8 nucleotides line up with TRBD1. TRBV23-1 is given ORF status, its function remaining uncertain. The clonotype was recovered from a woman younger than 45 with COVID-19, enrolled during active disease. The CDR3 sequence: CASSHWTGLNTEAFF. The DNA of the CDR3 is TGCGCCAGCAGTCATTGGACAGGGCTGAACACTGAAGCTTTCTTT.